These T cell receptor beta chains were read from a single sample in a study of T cell responses to AZD1222 COVID-19 vaccine. Sequencing used immunoSEQ multiplex PCR; TCRdb keeps in-frame clones, though not all of them. Among about 200,000 clones listed, more than 90% were seen once. The sequencing used peripheral blood, collected 28 days after the second dose of the MenACWY control vaccine. The receptor set was obtained from an adult who received the MenACWY meningococcal vaccine as a control. The CDR3 runs from the conserved cysteine through the conserved F or W. The order of the fields is clone size, V gene, D gene, J gene, CDR3 DNA, CDR3 protein. D genes are given only for firm matches. Expanded clones get a size class; other rows say once, few or many, or leave the size out.

.,TRBV7-9,.,TRBJ1-5,TGTGCCAGCAGCTTAGGGACTAATCAGCCCCAGCATTTT,CASSLGTNQPQHF
.,TRBV20-1,.,TRBJ2-3,TGCAGTGCTAGCCCAGATACGCAGTATTTT,CSASPDTQYF
.,TRBV5-4,TRBD2,TRBJ2-7,TGTGCCAGCAGCTTTACTAGCGGGTACGAGCAGTACTTC,CASSFTSGYEQYF
.,TRBV6-1,TRBD1,TRBJ1-1,TGTGCCAGCAGTGAACACAGGGGGACTTCTGAAGCTTTCTTT,CASSEHRGTSEAFF
.,TRBV10-3,TRBD2,TRBJ2-7,TGTGCCATCAGACGACTAGCGGAGAGCTACGAGCAGTACTTC,CAIRRLAESYEQYF
.,TRBV28,.,TRBJ1-1,TGTGCCAGCACCTGGTTGGGAACTGAAGCTTTCTTT,CASTWLGTEAFF
.,TRBV25-1,.,TRBJ1-6,TGTGCCAGTAGACCACCCCGGAGCAGCTCAGGGTCACCCCTCCACTTT,CASRPPRSSSGSPLHF
.,TRBV2,TRBD1,TRBJ1-1,TGTGCCAGCAACAGGGGGGGGAACACTGAAGCTTTCTTT,CASNRGGNTEAFF
.,TRBV3-1/TRBV3-2,.,TRBJ2-3,TGTGCCAGCAGCCAAGATGGTAGCACAGATACGCAGTATTTT,CASSQDGSTDTQYF
once,TRBV23-1,TRBD1,TRBJ1-3,TGCGCCGGGGGCAGTACAGGGGAAGGGGCCGGAAACACCATATATTTT,CAGGSTGEGAGNTIYF
.,TRBV30,.,TRBJ1-6,TGTGCCTGGAACCTGGACCCCCGTGGTTCCTATAATTCACCCCTCCACTTT,CAWNLDPRGSYNSPLHF
once,TRBV6-2/TRBV6-3,.,TRBJ1-1,TGTGCCAGCAGTAACCCGGAGAACACTGAAGCTTTCTTT,CASSNPENTEAFF
.,TRBV14,.,TRBJ2-1,TGTGCCAGCAGCCATCTCACTAGCAGGGCTGAGCAGTTCTTC,CASSHLTSRAEQFF
.,TRBV5-5,.,TRBJ1-1,TGTGCCAGCAGCCAGATTCGGACAGCGCGGAACACTGAAGCTTTCTTT,CASSQIRTARNTEAFF
.,TRBV6-5,.,TRBJ1-3,TGTGCCAGCAGACGGCAAAACACCATATATTTT,CASRRQNTIYF
.,TRBV12-3/TRBV12-4,.,TRBJ2-1,TGTGCCAGCAGTTTCTCTGAGCAGTTCTTC,CASSFSEQFF
once,TRBV27,.,TRBJ1-1,TGTGCCAGCAGGGTGCCGGGGCTGAACACTGAAGCTTTCTTT,CASRVPGLNTEAFF
.,TRBV11-3,.,TRBJ2-1,TGTGCCAGCAGCCGTCAAAGGGACGGAGAGCAGTTCTTC,CASSRQRDGEQFF
.,TRBV19,.,TRBJ1-2,TGTGCCAGTAGTATAGAGGGGCAACCAGGAGGCTACACCTTC,CASSIEGQPGGYTF
.,TRBV20-1,.,TRBJ1-5,TGCAGTGCTAGTGTTCAGGACGGGGGGTACAATCAGCCCCAGCATTTT,CSASVQDGGYNQPQHF
.,TRBV7-9,TRBD1,TRBJ1-2,TGTGCCAGCAGCCCTACAGGGGCGTCCGGCTACACCTTC,CASSPTGASGYTF
.,TRBV29-1,.,TRBJ1-2,TGCAGCGTTGAGGGGGTACTAAACTATGGCTACACCTTC,CSVEGVLNYGYTF
.,TRBV7-2,.,TRBJ1-3,TGTGCCAGCAGCCTCGACAACTCTGGAAACACCATATATTTT,CASSLDNSGNTIYF
once,TRBV7-3,.,TRBJ2-3,TGTGCCAGCAGCTTGGACAGTAGCACAGATACGCAGTATTTT,CASSLDSSTDTQYF
.,TRBV19,.,TRBJ2-3,TGTGCCAGTAGTATATCCCTCAGAGCAGATACGCAGTATTTT,CASSISLRADTQYF
.,TRBV11-1,TRBD1,TRBJ2-5,TGTGCCAGCAGCTCCCAAATCGGGACAGACCAAGAGACCCAGTACTTC,CASSSQIGTDQETQYF
.,TRBV12-3/TRBV12-4,.,TRBJ1-1,TGTGCCAGCAGTTTACAGCTGAACACTGAAGCTTTCTTT,CASSLQLNTEAFF
.,TRBV6-5,.,TRBJ2-1,TGTGCCAGCAGACAACAGGTTACCTTAGGAGGTGAGCAGTTCTTC,CASRQQVTLGGEQFF
.,TRBV19,.,TRBJ1-6,TGTGCCAGTCATAGGACAGCTAAAAAGACCTATAATTCACCCCTCCACTTT,CASHRTAKKTYNSPLHF
.,TRBV16,TRBD2,TRBJ2-7,TGTGCCAGCAGCCAACGGGAGGACGGACGCGGCGAGCAGTACTTC,CASSQREDGRGEQYF
.,TRBV7-2,TRBD2,TRBJ2-2,TGTGCCAGCAGGCATACTAGCGAAACCGGGGAGCTGTTTTTT,CASRHTSETGELFF
.,TRBV15,.,TRBJ2-7,TGTGCCACCAGCAGCAGAACCTTATCCTACGAGCAGTACTTC,CATSSRTLSYEQYF
.,TRBV7-2,.,TRBJ1-1,TGTGCCAGCAGCTTAGAAAAGGGCGGTACTGAAGCTTTCTTT,CASSLEKGGTEAFF
.,TRBV10-3,.,TRBJ2-7,TGTGCAATCAGTGATTTAGATTCGACGTATTACGAGCAGTACTTC,CAISDLDSTYYEQYF
.,TRBV19,.,TRBJ2-7,TGTGCCAGTAGTATGCCCCGACTCGGGCAGGGGAACGAGCAGTACTTC,CASSMPRLGQGNEQYF
few,TRBV5-1,.,TRBJ1-2,TGCGCCAGCAGCTTTGCGACAGCTAACTATGGCTACACCTTC,CASSFATANYGYTF
once,TRBV6-5,.,TRBJ2-3,TGTGCCAGCAAACTCCTTAATGGGGATACGCAGTATTTT,CASKLLNGDTQYF
.,TRBV7-8,.,TRBJ2-2,TGTGCCAGCAGCTTAGCGGGGAAGGGTGGCACCGGGGAGCTGTTTTTT,CASSLAGKGGTGELFF
.,TRBV30,TRBD1,TRBJ1-2,TGTGCCTGGGTCCCGGGACAGGACTATGGCTACACCTTC,CAWVPGQDYGYTF
.,TRBV2,.,TRBJ1-1,TGTGCCAGCAGTGAAGGACGGGTGGACTCGGCTTTCTTT,CASSEGRVDSAFF
.,TRBV9,.,TRBJ2-2,TGTGCCAGCAGCGTAGGGGGGACCGGGGAGCTGTTTTTT,CASSVGGTGELFF
.,TRBV3-1/TRBV3-2,.,TRBJ1-6,TGTGCCAGCAGCCAAGGGACAGTTAATTCACCCCTCCACTTT,CASSQGTVNSPLHF
.,TRBV12-3/TRBV12-4,.,TRBJ1-5,TGTGCCAGCACCCAGAGGGGCAATCAGCCCCAGCATTTT,CASTQRGNQPQHF
.,TRBV19,.,TRBJ2-7,TGTGCCAGTAGTATAGGACTTAGCTCCTACGAGCAGTACTTC,CASSIGLSSYEQYF
.,TRBV30,TRBD1,TRBJ2-1,TGTGCCTGGATGCCCCGCCCCCTGGACAGGCACAATGAGCAGTTCTTC,CAWMPRPLDRHNEQFF
.,TRBV28,.,TRBJ2-3,TGTGCCAGCAGTCCTACTAGGACAGATACGCAGTATTTT,CASSPTRTDTQYF
.,TRBV7-9,TRBD2,TRBJ2-4,TGTGCCAGCAGCTATAGCGGGAGATGGGACAAAAACATTCAGTACTTC,CASSYSGRWDKNIQYF
.,TRBV7-9,.,TRBJ2-7,TGTGCCAGCAGCTTAGTTGCCGGGACGAGCGGAGGCGAGCAGTACTTC,CASSLVAGTSGGEQYF